A selection of T cell receptor beta chains follows, all from one sample in a study of blood T cell repertoires in COVID-19. Method: immunoSEQ multiplex PCR; TCRdb's copy keeps in-frame clones and lacks some. The sample consists of 150,000 to 200,000 clones, about three quarters of them appearing once. The specimen was peripheral blood. All receptors come from a woman in her sixties or seventies with acute or convalescent COVID-19. Each CDR3 is given with its conserved first and last residue. A D gene is named only where the DNA matches it firmly. Rows give clone size only sometimes, using once, few, many, or a class for an expanded clone.

V gene	J gene	clone size	D gene	CDR3 protein	CDR3 DNA
TRBV29-1	TRBJ2-5	.	TRBD2	CSVLPTSSITQETQYF	TGCAGCGTTCTTCCGACTAGCAGCATCACTCAAGAGACCCAGTACTTC
TRBV4-1	TRBJ2-1	once	.	CASTPRAGSYNEQFF	TGCGCCAGCACCCCGAGGGCGGGAAGCTACAATGAGCAGTTCTTC
TRBV10-3	TRBJ2-1	.	.	CAISQDSGSYNEQFF	TGTGCCATCAGTCAAGATAGCGGCTCCTACAATGAGCAGTTCTTC
TRBV20-1	TRBJ2-5	.	.	CSASIPQETQYF	TGCAGTGCTAGTATCCCACAAGAGACCCAGTACTTC
TRBV27	TRBJ2-1	.	TRBD1	CATGQGNYNEQFF	TGTGCCACAGGACAGGGGAACTACAATGAGCAGTTCTTC
TRBV5-1	TRBJ2-7	.	TRBD2	CASSLEASGDYEQYF	TGCGCCAGCAGCTTGGAGGCTAGCGGAGACTACGAGCAGTACTTC
TRBV6-5	TRBJ1-1	.	.	CASKRVTNTEAFF	TGTGCCAGCAAGAGGGTTACGAACACTGAAGCTTTCTTT
TRBV24-1	TRBJ1-2	.	TRBD1	CATSDDRVVGYTF	TGTGCCACCAGTGACGACAGGGTTGTCGGCTACACCTTC
TRBV10-1	TRBJ2-1	few	TRBD2	CASSGDWDLSAGGFDNEQFF	TGCGCCAGCAGTGGGGACTGGGACCTCTCCGCGGGAGGATTCGACAATGAGCAGTTCTTC
TRBV5-1	TRBJ2-1	once	TRBD1	CASSPRTGKEDEQFF	TGCGCCAGCAGCCCCCGGACAGGGAAAGAGGATGAGCAGTTCTTC
TRBV20-1	TRBJ1-2	.	TRBD1	CSASPRGNYGYTF	TGCAGTGCTAGTCCCAGGGGGAATTATGGCTACACCTTC
TRBV5-1	TRBJ2-1	.	TRBD1	CASSLRTGDFYNEQFF	TGCGCCAGCAGCTTGAGGACAGGGGATTTTTACAATGAGCAGTTCTTC
TRBV5-4	TRBJ2-3	.	TRBD2	CASSPTGAGLSTDTQYF	TGTGCCAGCAGCCCGACCGGAGCGGGACTTAGCACAGATACGCAGTATTTT
TRBV5-5	TRBJ2-3	.	TRBD2	CASSSRSLAGITDTQYF	TGTGCCAGCAGCTCCAGGAGTCTAGCGGGGATCACAGATACGCAGTATTTT
TRBV19	TRBJ2-7	.	.	CASSIARIGDYEQYF	TGTGCCAGTAGTATAGCCCGAATAGGAGACTACGAGCAGTACTTC
TRBV6-6	TRBJ2-5	.	TRBD2	CASSRFLAGGAETQYF	TGTGCCAGCAGCCGCTTCCTAGCGGGAGGTGCGGAGACCCAGTACTTC
TRBV18	TRBJ2-1	.	TRBD2	CASSPRTSGFNEQFF	TGTGCCAGCTCACCGAGGACTAGCGGATTCAATGAGCAGTTCTTC
TRBV3-1/TRBV3-2	TRBJ1-2	.	.	CASSHGLYGYTF	TGTGCCAGCAGCCACGGTCTCTATGGCTACACCTTC
TRBV3-1/TRBV3-2	TRBJ1-2	.	.	CASSQGGPRGAVYGYTF	TGTGCCAGCAGCCAAGGGGGGCCGAGGGGCGCCGTCTATGGCTACACCTTC
TRBV19	TRBJ1-5	once	.	CASSIIRVGRDNQPQHF	TGTGCCAGTAGTATTATCAGGGTTGGGCGGGACAATCAGCCCCAGCATTTT
TRBV20-1	TRBJ2-1	many	.	CSAQGGNEQFF	TGCAGTGCTCAAGGGGGAAATGAGCAGTTCTTC
TRBV6-5	TRBJ1-2	.	TRBD1	CASSPWDRAGYTF	TGTGCCAGCAGTCCTTGGGACAGGGCTGGCTACACCTTC
TRBV24-1	TRBJ2-1	.	.	CATSRLAGNEQFF	TGTGCCACCAGTCGGCTAGCCGGCAATGAGCAGTTCTTC
TRBV19	TRBJ1-2	.	.	CASSIDVRVGYTF	TGTGCCAGTAGTATAGATGTGAGAGTTGGCTACACCTTC
TRBV19	TRBJ2-7	few	TRBD2	CASSRVGLAASYEQYF	TGTGCCAGTAGTAGGGTCGGACTAGCCGCATCCTACGAGCAGTACTTC
TRBV2	TRBJ2-7	.	.	CASSGGRGRYEQYF	TGTGCCAGCAGTGGGGGGAGAGGGAGGTACGAGCAGTACTTC
TRBV29-1	TRBJ2-7	few	.	CSVKVSSYEQYF	TGCAGCGTTAAAGTCTCCTCCTACGAGCAGTACTTC
TRBV5-1	TRBJ1-4	once	TRBD1	CASSRTGTGDEKLFF	TGCGCCAGCAGCCGTACCGGGACAGGGGATGAAAAACTGTTTTTT
TRBV19	TRBJ1-4	.	TRBD1	CASSTGQGDEKLFF	TGTGCCAGTAGTACGGGACAGGGCGATGAAAAACTGTTTTTT
TRBV5-4	TRBJ2-5	once	.	CASSLVDGGMDQETQYF	TGTGCCAGCAGCTTGGTGGATGGGGGGATGGACCAAGAGACCCAGTACTTC
TRBV24-1	TRBJ2-2	.	TRBD2	CATSDSSLAGRAGELFF	TGTGCCACCAGTGATTCGTCCCTAGCGGGGCGGGCCGGGGAGCTGTTTTTT
TRBV3-1/TRBV3-2	TRBJ2-2	.	.	CASSLQGYTGELFF	TGTGCCAGCAGCCTACAGGGTTACACCGGGGAGCTGTTTTTT
TRBV13	TRBJ1-2	.	TRBD1	CASSLGQGGHYGYTF	TGTGCCAGCAGCTTAGGACAGGGGGGCCACTATGGCTACACCTTC
TRBV5-1	TRBJ2-1	.	.	CASSLALSNEQFF	TGCGCCAGCAGCTTGGCCCTGTCGAATGAGCAGTTCTTC
TRBV2	TRBJ2-1	.	TRBD2	CASKMETSGYNEQFF	TGTGCCAGCAAGATGGAAACTAGCGGTTACAATGAGCAGTTCTTC
TRBV7-8	TRBJ2-7	few	.	CASRRVDSYEQYF	TGTGCCAGCAGGCGGGTTGACTCCTACGAGCAGTACTTC
TRBV7-9	TRBJ1-1	.	.	CAPMEPLNTEAFF	TGTGCCCCCATGGAGCCTTTGAACACTGAAGCTTTCTTT
TRBV19	TRBJ1-4	.	.	CASSIGQSPNEKLFF	TGTGCCAGTAGTATCGGACAGAGTCCGAATGAAAAACTGTTTTTT
TRBV21-1	TRBJ2-6	.	.	CASRNPLAGVELSGANVLTF	TGTGCCAGCCGCAACCCCCTAGCGGGAGTGGAGCTCTCTGGGGCCAACGTCCTGACTTTC
TRBV18	TRBJ1-5	once	.	CASSPRDGGQPQHF	TGTGCCAGCTCACCACGAGACGGGGGGCAGCCCCAGCATTTT
TRBV18	TRBJ2-7	.	.	CASSQSAGYEQYF	TGTGCCAGCTCACAGTCGGCAGGGTACGAGCAGTACTTC
TRBV4-1	TRBJ1-3	few	.	CASSQQGLIGNTIYF	TGCGCCAGCAGCCAACAGGGACTTATCGGAAACACCATATATTTT
TRBV5-4	TRBJ2-3	.	.	CASSLDLRSGSTDTQYF	TGTGCCAGCAGCTTGGATTTACGGAGCGGAAGCACAGATACGCAGTATTTT
TRBV5-1	TRBJ2-1	.	.	CASSPNRVSSYNEQFF	TGCGCCAGCAGCCCTAATCGAGTGAGCTCCTACAATGAGCAGTTCTTC
TRBV12-3/TRBV12-4	TRBJ1-1	.	.	CASSLQGLTEAFF	TGTGCCAGCAGTTTACAGGGGCTCACTGAAGCTTTCTTT
TRBV12-5	TRBJ1-3	.	.	CASGGRQGGNTIYF	TGTGCTAGTGGTGGCCGGCAGGGTGGAAACACCATATATTTT
TRBV2	TRBJ1-1	few	TRBD1	CASNPGDRGNTEAFF	TGTGCCAGCAACCCCGGGGACAGGGGAAACACTGAAGCTTTCTTT
TRBV5-1	TRBJ2-3	few	.	CASSLGGSSDTQYF	TGCGCCAGCAGCTTGGGTGGGAGTTCTGATACGCAGTATTTT
TRBV5-1	TRBJ2-2	.	.	CASSLTGVGTGELFF	TGCGCCAGCAGCTTGACCGGAGTTGGGACCGGGGAGCTGTTTTTT
TRBV3-1/TRBV3-2	TRBJ1-2	.	.	CASSQNRLGGYTF	TGTGCCAGCAGCCAGAACAGGTTGGGTGGCTACACCTTC
TRBV10-1	TRBJ1-5	.	.	CASSLGSDQPQHF	TGCGCCAGCTCGTTGGGGAGCGATCAGCCCCAGCATTTT
TRBV6-1	TRBJ2-3	.	.	CASSEAQIGISTDTQYF	TGTGCCAGCAGTGAAGCCCAGATCGGGATTAGCACAGATACGCAGTATTTT
TRBV19	TRBJ1-5	.	.	CASSIAAGERPQHF	TGTGCCAGTAGTATAGCCGCCGGTGAAAGGCCCCAGCATTTT
TRBV29-1	TRBJ2-7	.	.	CSVVERSVGQYF	TGCAGCGTTGTAGAGAGGTCTGTCGGGCAGTACTTC
TRBV2	TRBJ2-2	few	TRBD2	CASTLTSSDTGELFF	TGTGCCAGCACCCTGACTAGCTCAGACACCGGGGAGCTGTTTTTT
TRBV25-1	TRBJ2-3	.	.	CASSEWAGGTVGTDTQYF	TGTGCCAGCAGTGAATGGGCAGGAGGCACCGTAGGCACAGATACGCAGTATTTT
TRBV10-2	TRBJ1-2	.	.	CASTPPVANYGYTF	TGCGCCAGCACGCCCCCGGTAGCTAACTATGGCTACACCTTC
TRBV5-1	TRBJ2-5	.	.	CASSPGVAGGETQYF	TGCGCCAGCAGCCCCGGGGTGGCAGGCGGCGAGACCCAGTACTTC
TRBV3-1/TRBV3-2	TRBJ2-1	.	TRBD2	CASSQGAASGSHEQFF	TGTGCCAGCAGCCAAGGAGCGGCTAGCGGGAGTCATGAGCAGTTCTTC
TRBV4-1	TRBJ1-3	.	.	CASSLSGSGNTIYF	TGCGCCAGCAGCCTCTCGGGCTCTGGAAACACCATATATTTT